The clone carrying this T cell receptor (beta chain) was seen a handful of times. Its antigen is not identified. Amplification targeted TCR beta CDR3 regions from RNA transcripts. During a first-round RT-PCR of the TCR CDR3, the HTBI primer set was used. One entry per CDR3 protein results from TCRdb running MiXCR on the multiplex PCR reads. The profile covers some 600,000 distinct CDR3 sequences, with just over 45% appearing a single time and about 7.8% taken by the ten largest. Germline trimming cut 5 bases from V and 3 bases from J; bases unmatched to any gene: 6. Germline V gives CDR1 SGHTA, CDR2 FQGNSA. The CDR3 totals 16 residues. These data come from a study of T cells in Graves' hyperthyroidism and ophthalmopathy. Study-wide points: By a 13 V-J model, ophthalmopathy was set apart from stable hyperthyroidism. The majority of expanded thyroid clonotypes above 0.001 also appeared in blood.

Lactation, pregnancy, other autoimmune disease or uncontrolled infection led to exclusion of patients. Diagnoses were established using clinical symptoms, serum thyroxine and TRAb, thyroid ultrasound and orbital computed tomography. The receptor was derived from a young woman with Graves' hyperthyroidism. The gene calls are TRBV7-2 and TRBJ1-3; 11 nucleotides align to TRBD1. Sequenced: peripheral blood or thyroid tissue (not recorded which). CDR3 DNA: TGTGCCAGCAGCCCCGGACAGGGGGCGCGTGGAAACACCATATATTTT. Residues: CASSPGQGARGNTIYF. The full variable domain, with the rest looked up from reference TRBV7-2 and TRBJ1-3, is GAGVSQSPSNKVTEKGKDVELRCDPISGHTALYWYRQSLGQGLEFLIYFQGNSAPDKSGLPSDRFSAERTGGSVSTLTIQRTQQEDSAVYLCASSPGQGARGNTIYFGEGSWLTVV.